The rows below give T cell receptor beta chains drawn from one sample of a study of T cells in Graves' hyperthyroidism and ophthalmopathy. TCRdb used MiXCR to reprocess the multiplex PCR reads, holding one entry per CDR3 protein. Among roughly 400,000 distinct CDR3 sequences listed, 11% to 15% were seen once. The sequencing input was blood. The source of these receptors is a man in his forties or fifties with Graves' ophthalmopathy. Both conserved end residues are part of each CDR3. D genes are given only for firm matches. The size field is filled for only some rows; it gives once, few, many or a size class.

D	V	size	length	J	DNA	CDR3
.	TRBV11-3	many	15	TRBJ2-2	TGTGCCAGCAGCATCCTGAGTAGCCCAACCGGGGAGCTGTTTTTT	CASSILSSPTGELFF
.	TRBV29-1	few	11	TRBJ1-2	TGCAGCGTATGGGGGACGGATGGCTACACCTTC	CSVWGTDGYTF
.	TRBV5-6	many	14	TRBJ2-2	TGTGCCAGCAGCTTGAAGGGGAACACCGGGGAGCTGTTTTTT	CASSLKGNTGELFF
.	TRBV10-3	many	14	TRBJ2-3	TGTGCCATCAGTGAGTCTGTAGGCACAGATACGCAGTATTTT	CAISESVGTDTQYF
TRBD1	TRBV6-5	many	15	TRBJ1-2	TGTGCCAGCAGTTACTCGTGGAGGGGGCAGGTTGGCTACACCTTC	CASSYSWRGQVGYTF
.	TRBV6-1	few	11	TRBJ2-7	TGTGCCAGCAAAATAGGCGACGAGCAGTACTTC	CASKIGDEQYF
.	TRBV27	few	14	TRBJ1-5	TGTGCCAGCAGCGGGGTCCTAAGCGGGCAGCCCCAGCATTTT	CASSGVLSGQPQHF
.	TRBV12-3/TRBV12-4	many	16	TRBJ2-3	TGTGCCAGCAGCCCCACGGGCGCGTGGGGCCCAGATACGCAGTATTTT	CASSPTGAWGPDTQYF
.	TRBV20-1	few	13	TRBJ2-7	TGCAGTGCTAGAGCAACGGGGCCTGGCGAGCAGTACTTC	CSARATGPGEQYF
.	TRBV20-1	.	13	TRBJ2-7	TGCAGTGCTGGTGGGGAGGGGGCGATCGAGCAGTACTTC	CSAGGEGAIEQYF
TRBD1	TRBV27	few	16	TRBJ2-2	TGTGCCAGCAGTTCTCGGTTGACAGGGTGGACCGGGGAGCTGTTTTTT	CASSSRLTGWTGELFF
.	TRBV4-2	.	17	TRBJ2-3	TGTGCCAGCAGCCAAGATCGGGGCAGGGGAGTCGCAGATACGCAGTATTTT	CASSQDRGRGVADTQYF
.	TRBV12-3/TRBV12-4	.	14	TRBJ2-6	TGTGCCAGCAGTACCATGTCTGGGGCCAACGTCCTGATTTTC	CASSTMSGANVLIF